This T cell receptor (beta chain) was profiled in a study of T cell repertoires in cytomegalovirus infection. In the study overall: From public TCR beta signatures came an indication of both CMV infection and matching HLA type.

TCRdb recomputed calls from the reads with MiXCR, one row per CDR3 protein. Among roughly 200,000 distinct CDR3 sequences listed, about a sixth were seen once. This clonotype turned up a few times. The length of the CDR3 is 13 residues. CDR1 and CDR2 from the germline V gene are LGHNA and YSLEER. Trimming removed 3 bases from V and 5 bases from J, with 11 bases in between. V usage is TRBV4-3 and J usage is TRBJ2-7; D is ambiguous. The receptor comes from a human donor in good health (CMV status not recorded). Some clones in this sample may be carry-over from other donors' samples. The sample was CD8+ T cells from PBMCs. Here the CDR3 reads CASSQTRPNEQYF. CDR3 nucleotides: TGCGCCAGCAGCCAGACTCGTCCCAACGAGCAGTACTTC.